These T cell receptor beta chains were read from a single sample in a study of CD4 T cells in relation to SARS-CoV-2 and coronaviruses. TCRdb keeps only in-frame clones here, not all; method: immunoSEQ multiplex PCR. The table includes roughly 63,000 clones, less than 95% detected once. The specimen sequenced was naive CD4+ T cells from PBMCs. These receptors originate from a human donor in good health. The CDR3 runs from the conserved cysteine through the conserved F or W. The order of the fields is clone size, J gene, D gene, V gene, CDR3 DNA, CDR3 protein. A D gene is named only where the DNA matches it firmly. Some rows have no size entry. The others give once, few or many, or a class for an expanded clone.

abundance: once; j_gene: TRBJ2-7; d_gene: TRBD2; v_gene: TRBV6-2/TRBV6-3; CDR3nt: TGTGCCAGCAGTTACAAGGGACTAGCGGTCTACGAGCAGTACTTC; CDR3aa: CASSYKGLAVYEQYF
abundance: -; j_gene: TRBJ2-7; d_gene: TRBD2; v_gene: TRBV19; CDR3nt: TGTGCCAGTAGTACTAGCGGGAGATACGAGCAGTACTTC; CDR3aa: CASSTSGRYEQYF
abundance: -; j_gene: TRBJ2-1; d_gene: TRBD1; v_gene: TRBV28; CDR3nt: TGTGCCAGCAGTTTCACGGACAGGGGGCGCGGTGAGCAGTTCTTC; CDR3aa: CASSFTDRGRGEQFF
abundance: once; j_gene: TRBJ1-5; d_gene: -; v_gene: TRBV30; CDR3nt: TGTGCCTGGAGCGGGGATAGCAATCAGCCCCAGCATTTT; CDR3aa: CAWSGDSNQPQHF
abundance: -; j_gene: TRBJ1-3; d_gene: -; v_gene: TRBV30; CDR3nt: TGTGCCTCCTCTGTGAGGTCTGGAAACACCATATATTTT; CDR3aa: CASSVRSGNTIYF
abundance: -; j_gene: TRBJ2-7; d_gene: TRBD1; v_gene: TRBV5-1; CDR3nt: TGCGCCAGCAGCCGCCCCCCTCTTGACCGGGACAGGTATTACGAGCAGTACTTC; CDR3aa: CASSRPPLDRDRYYEQYF
abundance: once; j_gene: TRBJ2-7; d_gene: TRBD2; v_gene: TRBV6-5; CDR3nt: TGTGCCAGCAGAACGCTAGCGGGAGGCTCCTACGAGCAGTACTTC; CDR3aa: CASRTLAGGSYEQYF
abundance: -; j_gene: TRBJ2-3; d_gene: -; v_gene: TRBV30; CDR3nt: TGTGCCTGTGTCATGCGGAGTAGCAGCACAGATACGCAGTATTTT; CDR3aa: CACVMRSSSTDTQYF
abundance: -; j_gene: TRBJ2-2; d_gene: TRBD1; v_gene: TRBV18; CDR3nt: TGTGCCAGCTCACCACGGCTACAGGGGGTCGACACCGGGGAGCTGTTTTTT; CDR3aa: CASSPRLQGVDTGELFF
abundance: once; j_gene: TRBJ1-5; d_gene: TRBD1; v_gene: TRBV4-1; CDR3nt: TGCGCCAGCAGCCAAGTCGGACAGGGCGGCAATCAGCCCCAGCATTTT; CDR3aa: CASSQVGQGGNQPQHF
abundance: -; j_gene: TRBJ2-5; d_gene: TRBD1; v_gene: TRBV11-2; CDR3nt: TGTGCCAGCAGCCGTGGACAGGGAGAGACCCAGTACTTC; CDR3aa: CASSRGQGETQYF
abundance: -; j_gene: TRBJ1-6; d_gene: -; v_gene: TRBV27; CDR3nt: TGTGCCAGCAGTCCAGGTCAGGGTCGGGGTTCACCCCTCCACTTT; CDR3aa: CASSPGQGRGSPLHF
abundance: -; j_gene: TRBJ2-5; d_gene: -; v_gene: TRBV18; CDR3nt: TGTGCCAGCTCACCCGGGCTCGGAGAGACCCAGTACTTC; CDR3aa: CASSPGLGETQYF
abundance: -; j_gene: TRBJ2-3; d_gene: -; v_gene: TRBV12-3/TRBV12-4; CDR3nt: TGTGCCAGCAGTTTAACAGAAGCAGATACGCAGTATTTT; CDR3aa: CASSLTEADTQYF
abundance: -; j_gene: TRBJ2-3; d_gene: TRBD2; v_gene: TRBV5-1; CDR3nt: TGCGCCAGCAGCCGTCGGTCGGGAGGGACAGATACGCAGTATTTT; CDR3aa: CASSRRSGGTDTQYF
abundance: -; j_gene: TRBJ1-2; d_gene: TRBD1; v_gene: TRBV9; CDR3nt: TGTGCCAGCAGCGTAAATGTAGATCAGGGGGGGAATGGCTACACCTTC; CDR3aa: CASSVNVDQGGNGYTF
abundance: -; j_gene: TRBJ1-6; d_gene: TRBD1; v_gene: TRBV7-9; CDR3nt: TGTGCCAGCAGCCCCCTCCTTGGGACAGGGGATTCACCCCTCCACTTT; CDR3aa: CASSPLLGTGDSPLHF
abundance: -; j_gene: TRBJ1-1; d_gene: -; v_gene: TRBV12-3/TRBV12-4; CDR3nt: TGTGCCAGCACCGTGGGTACTGAAGCTTTCTTT; CDR3aa: CASTVGTEAFF
abundance: -; j_gene: TRBJ2-1; d_gene: -; v_gene: TRBV24-1; CDR3nt: TGTGCCACCAGTGACGAACGGGGGCGTCCTAATGAGCAGTTCTTC; CDR3aa: CATSDERGRPNEQFF
abundance: -; j_gene: TRBJ2-5; d_gene: -; v_gene: TRBV18; CDR3nt: TGTGCCAGCTCACCGGGACATAAAGAGACCCAGTACTTC; CDR3aa: CASSPGHKETQYF
abundance: once; j_gene: TRBJ2-4; d_gene: -; v_gene: TRBV19; CDR3nt: TGTGCCAGTAGTGTACAGGGAGTAACCAAAAACATTCAGTACTTC; CDR3aa: CASSVQGVTKNIQYF
abundance: -; j_gene: TRBJ2-2; d_gene: -; v_gene: TRBV5-1; CDR3nt: TGCGCCAGCAGCTCGGGTAACACCGGGGAGCTGTTTTTT; CDR3aa: CASSSGNTGELFF
abundance: -; j_gene: TRBJ1-1; d_gene: -; v_gene: TRBV6-1; CDR3nt: TGTGCCAGCAGTGAGTGGCAGGACATAGGAGCTTTCTTT; CDR3aa: CASSEWQDIGAFF
abundance: once; j_gene: TRBJ2-1; d_gene: TRBD2; v_gene: TRBV5-1; CDR3nt: TGCGCCAGCAGCTTGGTTCTAGCGGGAGGGAAGAATGAGCAGTTCTTC; CDR3aa: CASSLVLAGGKNEQFF
abundance: -; j_gene: TRBJ2-3; d_gene: TRBD2; v_gene: TRBV19; CDR3nt: TGTGCCAGTAGGGCGGGAGCGGGAGTGACAGATACGCAGTATTTT; CDR3aa: CASRAGAGVTDTQYF
abundance: -; j_gene: TRBJ1-2; d_gene: -; v_gene: TRBV3-1/TRBV3-2; CDR3nt: TGTGCCAGCAGCCAAAGGGGTACGGGGGTGAACTATGGCTACACCTTC; CDR3aa: CASSQRGTGVNYGYTF
abundance: -; j_gene: TRBJ1-1; d_gene: -; v_gene: TRBV7-9; CDR3nt: TGTGCCAGCAGCTTAGGGCAGGTGAACACTGAAGCTTTCTTT; CDR3aa: CASSLGQVNTEAFF
abundance: -; j_gene: TRBJ1-2; d_gene: TRBD1; v_gene: TRBV28; CDR3nt: TGTGCCAGCAGGACAGGGGACTTCTATGGCTACACCTTC; CDR3aa: CASRTGDFYGYTF
abundance: -; j_gene: TRBJ2-2; d_gene: -; v_gene: TRBV2; CDR3nt: TGTGCCAGCAGTTCCGAACGGGAGCTGTTTTTT; CDR3aa: CASSSERELFF
abundance: once; j_gene: TRBJ1-1; d_gene: TRBD1; v_gene: TRBV28; CDR3nt: TGTGCCAGCAGCCAGGGGGATGGGGCCCTAGTAAAAGCTTTCTTT; CDR3aa: CASSQGDGALVKAFF
abundance: -; j_gene: TRBJ2-2; d_gene: -; v_gene: TRBV6-5; CDR3nt: TGTGCCAGCAGTTCATGGGCGTATGGGGAGCTGTTTTTT; CDR3aa: CASSSWAYGELFF
abundance: -; j_gene: TRBJ2-7; d_gene: -; v_gene: TRBV5-8; CDR3nt: TGTGCCAGCAGCTCGGAAACACGACTGGTCGAGCAGTACTTC; CDR3aa: CASSSETRLVEQYF
abundance: -; j_gene: TRBJ2-3; d_gene: -; v_gene: TRBV19; CDR3nt: TGTGCCAGTAGTATTTATACGGGGAGGTCAGATACGCAGTATTTT; CDR3aa: CASSIYTGRSDTQYF
abundance: -; j_gene: TRBJ2-7; d_gene: TRBD2; v_gene: TRBV11-2; CDR3nt: TGTGCCAGCAGCTCATCGCTAGCGGGAGGCTCCTACGAGCAGTACTTC; CDR3aa: CASSSSLAGGSYEQYF
abundance: -; j_gene: TRBJ2-7; d_gene: TRBD2; v_gene: TRBV4-1; CDR3nt: TGCGCCAGCAGCCAAGGGAGTATCGCTAGCGGGAGATCATACGAGCAGTACTTC; CDR3aa: CASSQGSIASGRSYEQYF
abundance: -; j_gene: TRBJ2-1; d_gene: TRBD1; v_gene: TRBV6-5; CDR3nt: TGTGCCAGCAGTCCAACAGGGGCCTCCATCCAGTTCTTC; CDR3aa: CASSPTGASIQFF
abundance: -; j_gene: TRBJ2-1; d_gene: TRBD2; v_gene: TRBV5-1; CDR3nt: TGCGCCAGCAGCTTGGCCCGGGGGACTAGCGGGAGTAGGGATGAGCAGTTCTTC; CDR3aa: CASSLARGTSGSRDEQFF
abundance: once; j_gene: TRBJ2-1; d_gene: -; v_gene: TRBV3-1/TRBV3-2; CDR3nt: TGTGCCAGCAGCCAAGAATACGCTTCCTACAATGAGCAGTTCTTC; CDR3aa: CASSQEYASYNEQFF
abundance: -; j_gene: TRBJ2-5; d_gene: TRBD1; v_gene: TRBV2; CDR3nt: TGTGCCAGCAGCTCGGACAGGGTGGAGACCCAGTACTTC; CDR3aa: CASSSDRVETQYF
abundance: -; j_gene: TRBJ1-1; d_gene: -; v_gene: TRBV5-1; CDR3nt: TGCGCCAGCAGCACGGACGAGTTGAACACTGAAGCTTTCTTT; CDR3aa: CASSTDELNTEAFF
abundance: -; j_gene: TRBJ1-5; d_gene: -; v_gene: TRBV18; CDR3nt: TGTGCCAGCTCACCATCGCACGGGAGGGAGCCCCAGCATTTT; CDR3aa: CASSPSHGREPQHF
abundance: -; j_gene: TRBJ2-7; d_gene: -; v_gene: TRBV6-5; CDR3nt: TGTGCCAGCAGTTACTCGAATCAGGCCCCCTACGAGCAGTACTTC; CDR3aa: CASSYSNQAPYEQYF
abundance: -; j_gene: TRBJ2-1; d_gene: TRBD2; v_gene: TRBV28; CDR3nt: TGTGCCAGCCATACCCCTAGCGGGCTCTACAATGAGCAGTTCTTC; CDR3aa: CASHTPSGLYNEQFF
abundance: -; j_gene: TRBJ1-6; d_gene: -; v_gene: TRBV30; CDR3nt: TGTGCCTGGACCCTAGGGGGGAAGGTCGGTAATTCACCCCTCCACTTT; CDR3aa: CAWTLGGKVGNSPLHF
abundance: -; j_gene: TRBJ2-3; d_gene: -; v_gene: TRBV3-1/TRBV3-2; CDR3nt: TGTGCCAGCAGTCAAGTCCTCCTAGCTACAGATACGCAGTATTTT; CDR3aa: CASSQVLLATDTQYF
abundance: -; j_gene: TRBJ2-3; d_gene: -; v_gene: TRBV18; CDR3nt: TGTGCCAGCTCACCAATCGGGGGCTCAGACACAGATACGCAGTATTTT; CDR3aa: CASSPIGGSDTDTQYF
abundance: -; j_gene: TRBJ1-4; d_gene: -; v_gene: TRBV7-9; CDR3nt: TGTGCCAGCAGCCGACCCGGGCCAAAGAGCGAAAAACTGTTTTTT; CDR3aa: CASSRPGPKSEKLFF
abundance: once; j_gene: TRBJ1-6; d_gene: -; v_gene: TRBV3-1/TRBV3-2; CDR3nt: TGTGCCAGCAGCCAAAGGGAGTCCTATAATTCACCCCTCCACTTT; CDR3aa: CASSQRESYNSPLHF
abundance: -; j_gene: TRBJ2-7; d_gene: -; v_gene: TRBV11-3; CDR3nt: TGTGCCAGCAGCCCAGGGGCGTTTAGCTACGAGCAGTACTTC; CDR3aa: CASSPGAFSYEQYF
abundance: -; j_gene: TRBJ1-4; d_gene: -; v_gene: TRBV7-2; CDR3nt: TGTGCCAGCAGCTTAGCTTCGGGGGGCATGGCTAATGAAAAACTGTTTTTT; CDR3aa: CASSLASGGMANEKLFF
abundance: once; j_gene: TRBJ2-4; d_gene: -; v_gene: TRBV10-2; CDR3nt: TGCGCCACGGGGGACAATCTAGCCAAAAACATTCAGTACTTC; CDR3aa: CATGDNLAKNIQYF
abundance: -; j_gene: TRBJ1-4; d_gene: -; v_gene: TRBV15; CDR3nt: TGTGCCACCAGCAGAATGGGTAATGAAAAACTGTTTTTT; CDR3aa: CATSRMGNEKLFF
abundance: -; j_gene: TRBJ2-4; d_gene: -; v_gene: TRBV6-6; CDR3nt: TGTGCCAGCAGTTCCGGAACAGCAAACATTCAGTACTTC; CDR3aa: CASSSGTANIQYF
abundance: -; j_gene: TRBJ1-1; d_gene: -; v_gene: TRBV28; CDR3nt: TGTGCCAGCAGTTTGGGGATCGGTGAAGCTTTCTTT; CDR3aa: CASSLGIGEAFF
abundance: -; j_gene: TRBJ2-1; d_gene: -; v_gene: TRBV5-1; CDR3nt: TGCGCCAGCAGCTTAAACTTGGGGGAGGCATACAATGAGCAGTTCTTC; CDR3aa: CASSLNLGEAYNEQFF
abundance: -; j_gene: TRBJ2-3; d_gene: -; v_gene: TRBV10-2; CDR3nt: TGCGCCAGCAGTGAGTCTGGGACGGGCTTCGGCACAGATACGCAGTATTTT; CDR3aa: CASSESGTGFGTDTQYF
abundance: -; j_gene: TRBJ2-3; d_gene: TRBD2; v_gene: TRBV6-1; CDR3nt: TGTGCCAGCAATGACGACTCACTAGCGGGGGGAGATACGCAGTATTTT; CDR3aa: CASNDDSLAGGDTQYF
abundance: -; j_gene: TRBJ1-2; d_gene: TRBD1; v_gene: TRBV7-3; CDR3nt: TGTGCCAGCAGCTTAATAACAGGGGGTGGCTACACCTTC; CDR3aa: CASSLITGGGYTF
abundance: once; j_gene: TRBJ2-7; d_gene: TRBD2; v_gene: TRBV19; CDR3nt: TGTGCCAGTAGTGGCGTCTTAGCGGGAGACGACGAGCAGTACTTC; CDR3aa: CASSGVLAGDDEQYF
abundance: -; j_gene: TRBJ2-7; d_gene: TRBD1; v_gene: TRBV3-1/TRBV3-2; CDR3nt: TGTGCCAGCAGCCAAGGGGGATTCGGACAGGGCTACGAGCAGTACTTC; CDR3aa: CASSQGGFGQGYEQYF